This T cell receptor beta chain was recovered during a study of patients and donors after allogeneic stem cell transplantation. TCRdb reprocessed the RT-PCR reads with MiXCR, giving one entry per CDR3 protein. The sample contains over 200,000 distinct CDR3 sequences, about 37% of which appear only once. V gave up 7 bases and J gave up 6 bases; unmatched junction bases: 7. CDR3 length: 12 residues. Germline values: CDR1 SQVTM, CDR2 ANQGSEA. This sequence originates from a human donor who was either an allogeneic HSCT recipient or a stem cell or donor lymphocyte infusion donor (not recorded which). It is not recorded whose cells these are; they may come from a transplant donor. Sequenced sample: blood, either unsorted or a sorted T cell fraction (not recorded which). This chain uses TRBV29-1 with TRBJ2-7; 9 nucleotides line up with TRBD1. DNA of the CDR3: TGCAGCGCCAGGGACAGGGCGGCCGAGCAGTACTTC. Encoded protein: CSARDRAAEQYF.